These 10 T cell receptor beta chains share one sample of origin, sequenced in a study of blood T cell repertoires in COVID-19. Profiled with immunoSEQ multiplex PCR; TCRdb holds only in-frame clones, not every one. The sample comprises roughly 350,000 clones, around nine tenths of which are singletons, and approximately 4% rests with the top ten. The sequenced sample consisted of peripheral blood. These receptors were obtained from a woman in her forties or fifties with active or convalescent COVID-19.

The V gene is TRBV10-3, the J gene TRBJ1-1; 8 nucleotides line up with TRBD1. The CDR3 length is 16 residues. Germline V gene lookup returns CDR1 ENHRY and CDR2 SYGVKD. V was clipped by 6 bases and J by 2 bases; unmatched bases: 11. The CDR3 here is CAIRAGGSFSNTEAFF. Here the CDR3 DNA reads TGTGCCATCAGGGCAGGGGGCTCGTTCTCTAACACTGAAGCTTTCTTT.

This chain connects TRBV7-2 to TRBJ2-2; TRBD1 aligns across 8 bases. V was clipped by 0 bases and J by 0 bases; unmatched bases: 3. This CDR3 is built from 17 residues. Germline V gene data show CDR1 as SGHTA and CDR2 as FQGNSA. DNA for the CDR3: TGTGCCAGCAGCTTAGCTAACAGGGGGTCGAACACCGGGGAGCTGTTTTTT. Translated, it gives CASSLANRGSNTGELFF.

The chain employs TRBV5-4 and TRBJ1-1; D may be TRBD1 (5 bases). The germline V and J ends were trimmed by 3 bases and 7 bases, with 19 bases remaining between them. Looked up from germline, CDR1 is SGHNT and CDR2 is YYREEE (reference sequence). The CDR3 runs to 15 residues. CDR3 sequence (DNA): TGTGCCAGCAGCTCCCCTCGGGCAGAAGGGGTTGAAGCTTTCTTT. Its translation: CASSSPRAEGVEAFF.

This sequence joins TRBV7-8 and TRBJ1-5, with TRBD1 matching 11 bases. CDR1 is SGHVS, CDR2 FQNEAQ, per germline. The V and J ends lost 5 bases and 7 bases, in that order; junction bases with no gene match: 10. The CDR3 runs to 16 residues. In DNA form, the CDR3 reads TGTGCCAGCAGCCCCCCGGGACAGGGGGAAGGACAGCCCCAGCATTTT. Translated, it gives CASSPPGQGEGQPQHF.

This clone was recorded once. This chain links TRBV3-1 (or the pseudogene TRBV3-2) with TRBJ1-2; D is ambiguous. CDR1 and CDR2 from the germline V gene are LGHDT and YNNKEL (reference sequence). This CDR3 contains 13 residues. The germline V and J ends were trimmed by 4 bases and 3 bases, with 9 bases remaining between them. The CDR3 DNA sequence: TGTGCCAGCAGCCCCACTAGGGACTATGGCTACACCTTC. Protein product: CASSPTRDYGYTF.

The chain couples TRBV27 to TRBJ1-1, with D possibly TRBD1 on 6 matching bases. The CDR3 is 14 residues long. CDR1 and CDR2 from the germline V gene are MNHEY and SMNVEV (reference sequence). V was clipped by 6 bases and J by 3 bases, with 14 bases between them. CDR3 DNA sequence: TGTGCCAGCAGGGGGGCAGTTTATGACACTGAAGCTTTCTTT. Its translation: CASRGAVYDTEAFF.

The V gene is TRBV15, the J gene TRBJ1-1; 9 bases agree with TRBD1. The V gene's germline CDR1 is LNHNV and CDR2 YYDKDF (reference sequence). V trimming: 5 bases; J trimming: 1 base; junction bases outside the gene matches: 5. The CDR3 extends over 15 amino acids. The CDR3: CATSGRTGANTEAFF. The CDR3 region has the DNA TGTGCCACCAGCGGGAGGACAGGGGCGAACACTGAAGCTTTCTTT.

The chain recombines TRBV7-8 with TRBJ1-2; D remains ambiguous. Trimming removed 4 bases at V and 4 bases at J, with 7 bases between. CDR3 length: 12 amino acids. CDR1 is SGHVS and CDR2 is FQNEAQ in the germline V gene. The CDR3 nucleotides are TGTGCCAGCAGCTACCGGAGCTATGGCTACACCTTC. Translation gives CASSYRSYGYTF.

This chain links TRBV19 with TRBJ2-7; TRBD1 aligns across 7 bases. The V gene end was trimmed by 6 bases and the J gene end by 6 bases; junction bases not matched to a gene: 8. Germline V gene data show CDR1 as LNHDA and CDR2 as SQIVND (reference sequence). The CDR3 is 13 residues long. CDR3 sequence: CASRMTGQFEQYF. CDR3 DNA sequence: TGTGCCAGTAGGATGACAGGGCAATTCGAGCAGTACTTC.

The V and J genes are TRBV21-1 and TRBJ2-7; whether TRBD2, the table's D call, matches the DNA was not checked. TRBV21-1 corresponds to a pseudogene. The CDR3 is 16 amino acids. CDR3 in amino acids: CASSYPLLASSYEQYF. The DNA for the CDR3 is TGTGCCAGCAGCTACCCTCTACTAGCGTCATCCTACGAGCAGTACTTC.